This entry describes one T cell receptor beta chain. Its antigen is unknown. This entry is derived from a study of cytomegalovirus exposure and HLA in healthy donors. With 60 Vbeta and 13 Jbeta primers, the PCR was carried out. This table comes from immunoSEQ multiplex PCR, and its TCRdb copy is limited to in-frame clones, with some not included. The table shows 100,000 to 150,000 clones, with about 72% occurring only once. Study conclusions and caveats: 87-base-pair reads could not separate some V segments, including TRBV6-2 and TRBV6-3. Within a later analysis, the majority of CMV-associated TCR beta chains appeared HLA-restricted.

The germline V gene encodes CDR1 WSHSY and CDR2 SAAADI. Trimming took off 4 bases at V and 3 bases at J, with 12 bases between the two ends. This CDR3 region has 14 residues. The receptor's source is a man between 25 and 39 years old in good health and CMV-seropositive. This chain connects TRBV10-2 to TRBJ2-5; D call uncertain. Sequenced sample: PBMCs. The CDR3 DNA sequence: TGCGCCAGCAGTGGGTCAACGGTGAAAGAGACCCAGTACTTC. Residues: CASSGSTVKETQYF.